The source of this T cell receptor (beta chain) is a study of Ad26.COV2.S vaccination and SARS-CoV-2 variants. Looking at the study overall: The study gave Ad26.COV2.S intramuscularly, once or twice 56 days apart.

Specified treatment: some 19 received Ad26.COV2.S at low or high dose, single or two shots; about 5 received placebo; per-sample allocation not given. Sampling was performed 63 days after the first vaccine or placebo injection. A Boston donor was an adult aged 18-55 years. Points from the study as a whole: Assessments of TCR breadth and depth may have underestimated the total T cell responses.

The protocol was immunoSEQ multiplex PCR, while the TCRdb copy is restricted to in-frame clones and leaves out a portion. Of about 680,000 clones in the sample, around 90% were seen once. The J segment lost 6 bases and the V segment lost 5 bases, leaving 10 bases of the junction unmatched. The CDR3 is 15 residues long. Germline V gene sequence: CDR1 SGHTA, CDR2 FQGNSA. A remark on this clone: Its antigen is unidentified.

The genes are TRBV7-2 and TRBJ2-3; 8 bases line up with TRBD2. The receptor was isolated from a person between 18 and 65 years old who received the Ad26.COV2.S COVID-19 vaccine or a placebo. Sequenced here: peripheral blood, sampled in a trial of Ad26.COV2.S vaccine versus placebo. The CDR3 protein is CASSILAGLRDTQYF. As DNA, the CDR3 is TGTGCCAGCAGCATTCTAGCGGGCCTTCGGGATACGCAGTATTTT.